This TCR beta chain is from a study of blood T cell repertoires in COVID-19. CDR3 length: 12 amino acids. CDR1 and CDR2 (germline): SGHTA, FQGNSA. Trimming cost V 3 bases and J 7 bases, with 9 bases left between them. Some clones are missing from TCRdb's copy, which holds only in-frame ones; the method was immunoSEQ multiplex PCR. The sample records 100,000 to 150,000 clones, approximately 84% being singletons. The sequenced sample was peripheral blood. The V and J genes are TRBV7-2 and TRBJ1-2; D is uncertain. The clonotype comes from a man in his 70s with acute or convalescent COVID-19. The CDR3 coding sequence is TGTGCCAGCAGCTTCATACAAAGTGGCTACACCTTC. It codes for CASSFIQSGYTF.